This T cell receptor (beta chain) was recovered during a study of blood T cell repertoires in COVID-19. Background on the study: COVID-19 samples, acute and convalescent, were from the United States, Italy and Spain.

Living in 24 US areas, the participants were between about 18 and 100 years of age. Participants had their cohort set by participant-reported clinical history. Original processing notes: Reference gene primer amplification yielded estimated nucleated cell counts. Produced via immunoSEQ multiplex PCR; TCRdb's table is partial and in-frame only. V, J and clone size reflect that table, while D and trimming were determined from the DNA. The sample records some 200,000 clones, more than 80% being singletons. This CDR3 comprises 13 residues. CDR1 SGHRS and CDR2 YFSETQ come from the germline V gene. With 2 bases clipped from V and 6 bases from J, the junction kept 3 bases outside the gene matches.

This TCR came from a young woman in a cohort exposed to, infected with or recovered from COVID-19 (not recorded which). V usage is TRBV5-1 and J usage is TRBJ2-7, with 9 bases fitting TRBD1. Sample: PBMCs or T cells enriched from blood (not recorded which). In DNA form, the CDR3 reads TGCGCCAGCAGCTTCGGGACAGGGCCCGAGCAGTACTTC. Its protein product is CASSFGTGPEQYF.